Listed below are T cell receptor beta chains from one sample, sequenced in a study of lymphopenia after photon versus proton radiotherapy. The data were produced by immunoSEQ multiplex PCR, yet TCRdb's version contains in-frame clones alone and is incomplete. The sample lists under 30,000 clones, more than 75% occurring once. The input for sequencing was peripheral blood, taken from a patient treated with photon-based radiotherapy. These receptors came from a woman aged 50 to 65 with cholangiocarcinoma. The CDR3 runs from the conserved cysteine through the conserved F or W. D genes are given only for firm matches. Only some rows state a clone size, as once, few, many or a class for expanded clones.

CDR3aa: CASSLGTESYEQYF; CDR3nt: TGTGCCAGCAGCTTAGGGACAGAGTCCTACGAGCAGTACTTC; d_gene: -; j_gene: TRBJ2-7; v_gene: TRBV7-2; abundance: -
CDR3aa: CASSQDAGGTGELFF; CDR3nt: TGCGCCAGCAGCCAAGACGCAGGGGGTACTGGGGAGCTGTTTTTT; d_gene: TRBD1; j_gene: TRBJ2-2; v_gene: TRBV4-3; abundance: -
CDR3aa: CASRRDAGELFF; CDR3nt: TGTGCCAGCAGAAGGGACGCCGGGGAGCTGTTTTTT; d_gene: -; j_gene: TRBJ2-2; v_gene: TRBV7-9; abundance: -
CDR3aa: CASSSNTNVKGQGDTEAFF; CDR3nt: TGTGCCAGCAGCTCGAACACCAATGTAAAGGGACAGGGCGACACTGAAGCTTTCTTT; d_gene: -; j_gene: TRBJ1-1; v_gene: TRBV12-1; abundance: -
CDR3aa: CASSLQGAVRGYTF; CDR3nt: TGTGCCAGCAGCTTGCAGGGGGCAGTGAGGGGCTACACCTTC; d_gene: TRBD1; j_gene: TRBJ1-2; v_gene: TRBV5-4; abundance: -
CDR3aa: CASRGHPSGNTIYF; CDR3nt: TGTGCCAGCAGGGGGCATCCCTCTGGAAACACCATATATTTT; d_gene: -; j_gene: TRBJ1-3; v_gene: TRBV6-1; abundance: once
CDR3aa: CASMRAVNEKLFF; CDR3nt: TGTGCCAGCATGCGGGCTGTGAATGAAAAACTGTTTTTT; d_gene: -; j_gene: TRBJ1-4; v_gene: TRBV6-1; abundance: -
CDR3aa: CASSLVRIGATYGYTF; CDR3nt: TGTGCCAGCAGCTTAGTGAGGATAGGGGCGACGTATGGCTACACCTTC; d_gene: -; j_gene: TRBJ1-2; v_gene: TRBV7-2; abundance: few
CDR3aa: CASSLYGKEELFF; CDR3nt: TGTGCCAGCAGCTTATACGGGAAGGAGGAACTGTTTTTT; d_gene: -; j_gene: TRBJ1-4; v_gene: TRBV7-2; abundance: -
CDR3aa: CASSLGQGGNSPLHF; CDR3nt: TGTGCCAGCAGCTTAGGACAGGGGGGAAATTCACCCCTCCACTTT; d_gene: TRBD1; j_gene: TRBJ1-6; v_gene: TRBV7-2; abundance: few
CDR3aa: CASWGGNTIYF; CDR3nt: TGTGCCAGCTGGGGTGGAAACACCATATATTTT; d_gene: -; j_gene: TRBJ1-3; v_gene: TRBV6-6; abundance: -
CDR3aa: CASSLVVELDGYTF; CDR3nt: TGTGCCAGCAGCTTGGTTGTAGAGCTAGATGGCTACACCTTC; d_gene: -; j_gene: TRBJ1-2; v_gene: TRBV5-6; abundance: -
CDR3aa: CATSREGGQRVDEQFF; CDR3nt: TGTGCCACCAGCAGAGAAGGGGGACAACGAGTCGATGAGCAGTTCTTC; d_gene: -; j_gene: TRBJ2-1; v_gene: TRBV15; abundance: -
CDR3aa: CASSRRQGARWGYEQYF; CDR3nt: TGTGCCAGCAGCCGTCGACAGGGGGCGCGTTGGGGCTACGAGCAGTACTTC; d_gene: TRBD1; j_gene: TRBJ2-7; v_gene: TRBV7-9; abundance: -
CDR3aa: CASSLARGAGAYEQYF; CDR3nt: TGTGCCAGCAGCTTGGCGCGGGGGGCGGGGGCCTACGAGCAGTACTTC; d_gene: TRBD2; j_gene: TRBJ2-7; v_gene: TRBV5-4; abundance: once
CDR3aa: CASSPSRTGGSGNTIYF; CDR3nt: TGCGCCAGCAGCCCCTCTCGGACAGGGGGCTCTGGAAACACCATATATTTT; d_gene: TRBD1; j_gene: TRBJ1-3; v_gene: TRBV4-1; abundance: -
CDR3aa: CATSRDLGLAGGYTF; CDR3nt: TGTGCCACCAGCAGAGATCTGGGACTCGCAGGCGGCTACACCTTC; d_gene: -; j_gene: TRBJ1-2; v_gene: TRBV15; abundance: -
CDR3aa: CASVCVSGRTDTQYF; CDR3nt: TGTGCCAGCGTTTGTGTGAGCGGGAGAACAGATACGCAGTATTTT; d_gene: -; j_gene: TRBJ2-3; v_gene: TRBV21-1; abundance: -
CDR3aa: CASSLEPGGGFEQYF; CDR3nt: TGTGCCAGCAGTTTAGAGCCCGGGGGGGGGTTCGAGCAGTACTTC; d_gene: TRBD2; j_gene: TRBJ2-7; v_gene: TRBV27; abundance: -
CDR3aa: CASSLALGPNTEAFF; CDR3nt: TGCGCCAGCAGCTTGGCCTTAGGGCCCAACACTGAAGCTTTCTTT; d_gene: -; j_gene: TRBJ1-1; v_gene: TRBV5-1; abundance: -
CDR3aa: CASSSGEGSYYGYTF; CDR3nt: TGTGCCAGCAGTTCTGGGGAGGGGAGCTACTATGGCTACACCTTC; d_gene: -; j_gene: TRBJ1-2; v_gene: TRBV2; abundance: -
CDR3aa: CTSRVKTRDIGSGELFF; CDR3nt: TGCACCAGCAGAGTAAAGACTAGGGATATTGGAAGCGGGGAGCTGTTTTTT; d_gene: -; j_gene: TRBJ2-2; v_gene: TRBV1; abundance: once